Listed here are 19 T cell receptor beta chains from one sample, sequenced in a study of radiation and T cells in renal cell carcinoma. The method was immunoSEQ multiplex PCR; TCRdb's version includes in-frame clones alone and lacks a portion of them. The sample has 90,000 to 100,000 clones, 75% to 85% seen once. Time point meaning: blood 4 weeks post-SBRT, at nephrectomy. Treatment indicated: 15 Gy SBRT to primary tumor, nephrectomy 4 weeks later. Sequencing was performed on blood, taken from a patient whose treatment included radiotherapy and nephrectomy. All receptors come from a man between 60 and 75 years old with renal cell carcinoma.

The V gene is TRBV12-2, the J gene TRBJ2-2; the D call in the table, TRBD2, was not verified against the DNA. TRBV12-2 is given as a pseudogene. The CDR3 spans 18 residues. The CDR3 nucleotides read TGTGCAAGTCGCTTATTAGCTAGCGGGAGGGCCGGGACCGGGGAGCTGTTTTTT. This sequence encodes CASRLLASGRAGTGELFF.

The chain carries TRBV28 and TRBJ1-4, with TRBD1 as a possible D gene (6 bases). CDR3 size: 18 residues. Germline V gene data show CDR1 as MDHEN and CDR2 as SYDVKM. V shed 1 base and J shed 8 bases, with 23 bases lying between them. CDR3 sequence (DNA): TGTGCCAGCAGTTTATCCCCTCATGGGGGCCTCAATGAGGAAAAACTGTTTTTT. It encodes CASSLSPHGGLNEEKLFF.

The CDR3 loop reads CASSSSSGSFYNEQFF. CDR3 DNA sequence: TGCGCCAGCAGCTCCTCTAGCGGGAGTTTCTACAATGAGCAGTTCTTC. The chain combines TRBV5-1 with TRBJ2-1; 10 positions match TRBD2. V shed 3 bases and J 3 bases; nucleotides not matched to a gene: 6. Per germline, CDR1 SGHRS and CDR2 YFSETQ. This CDR3 comprises 16 residues.

V and J are TRBV7-7 and TRBJ2-1; TRBD2 agrees at 7 bases. V lost 3 bases, J lost 8 bases, and 4 bases stayed unmatched. Germline-derived CDR1 and CDR2 are SSHAT and FNYEAQ (reference sequence). This CDR3 has 13 amino acids. In DNA form, the CDR3 reads TGTGCCAGCAGCTTCGGCGGGGGAGATGAGCAGTTCTTC. It encodes CASSFGGGDEQFF.

The rearrangement links TRBV5-1 to TRBJ2-1; the D gene is possibly TRBD2 (5 bases). V was cut by 5 bases and J by 0 bases, with 12 bases left in between. This CDR3 is built from 15 residues. In germline, CDR1 is SGHRS, CDR2 YFSETQ. CDR3 protein: CASRGSVSSYNEQFF. The CDR3 coding sequence is TGCGCCAGCAGGGGTAGCGTGAGCTCCTACAATGAGCAGTTCTTC.

The chain recombines TRBV5-1 with TRBJ2-1; no clear D gene. Trimming removed 0 bases from V and 4 bases from J, with 5 bases in between. Germline CDR1 is SGHRS and CDR2 is YFSETQ. The CDR3 consists of 13 residues. CDR3 in amino acids: CASSLVGYNEQFF. The CDR3, as DNA: TGCGCCAGCAGCTTGGTTGGATACAATGAGCAGTTCTTC.

The chain links TRBV27 to TRBJ2-3; D remains unclear. CDR1 MNHEY and CDR2 SMNVEV come from the germline V gene (reference sequence). This CDR3 region has 14 residues. Trimming left V 2 bases short and J 4 bases short, with 10 bases between. The CDR3 sequence is CASSLLSEADTQYF. The DNA for the CDR3 is TGTGCCAGCAGTTTACTGAGCGAAGCAGATACGCAGTATTTT.

This clone was seen only a few times. This chain connects TRBV19 to TRBJ1-5; 7 bases are shared with TRBD1. CDR1 and CDR2 from the germline V gene are LNHDA and SQIVND (reference sequence). The CDR3 has 15 residues. The V segment lost 4 bases and the J segment 3 bases; nucleotides outside the gene matches: 6. As DNA, the CDR3 is TGTGCCAGTAGTAAAACCGGGACAGACAATCAGCCCCAGCATTTT. It encodes CASSKTGTDNQPQHF. Full variable domain (missing parts from reference TRBV19 and TRBJ1-5): DGGITQSPKYLFRKEGQNVTLSCEQNLNHDAMYWYRQDPGQGLRLIYYSQIVNDFQKGDIAEGYSVSREKKESFPLTVTSAQKNPTAFYLCASSKTGTDNQPQHFGDGTRLSIL.

As DNA, the CDR3 is TGTGCCTGGAAAGGAGGGCTCGTCCTGACTTTC. The encoded protein is CAWKGGLVLTF. The chain is built from TRBV30 and TRBJ2-6; D is perhaps TRBD2 (6 bases). Germline V gene lookup returns CDR1 GTSNPN and CDR2 SVGIG (reference sequence). The CDR3 loop spans 11 amino acids. V was cut by 4 bases and J by 12 bases, with 10 bases left in between.

This chain joins TRBV30 and TRBJ2-5, with a possible D match to TRBD1 (5 bases). The CDR3 has 12 residues. Trimming took off 4 bases at V and 2 bases at J, with 8 bases between the two ends. CDR1 is GTSNPN and CDR2 is SVGIG in the germline V gene (reference sequence). DNA for the CDR3: TGTGCCTGGACTCCAGGGCAAGAGACCCAGTACTTC. As protein: CAWTPGQETQYF.

In this sample, this clone turned up once. This sequence joins TRBV5-1 and TRBJ2-3; no clear D. Trimming shortened V by 4 bases and J by 5 bases, and 14 bases separated the two germline ends. Germline V gene data show CDR1 as SGHRS and CDR2 as YFSETQ. This CDR3 region has 14 residues. CDR3 region: CASSTSPGGDTQYF. DNA for the CDR3: TGCGCCAGCAGCACCTCCCCGGGCGGAGATACGCAGTATTTT.

The rearrangement uses TRBV10-3 and TRBJ1-2; D unclear. The germline gives CDR1 ENHRY, CDR2 SYGVKD. The CDR3 is 15 residues long. Trimming cost V 1 base and J 7 bases, with 16 bases left between them. The chain's CDR3 is CAISELATRGSGYTF. The CDR3 coding sequence is TGTGCCATCAGTGAGTTGGCCACTAGAGGATCTGGCTACACCTTC.

This chain joins TRBV19 and TRBJ2-7; weak D call: TRBD1 (6 bases). Germline CDR1 is LNHDA and CDR2 is SQIVND (reference sequence). This CDR3 spans 15 amino acids. V lost 0 bases and J lost 2, with 11 bases in between. The CDR3 DNA sequence: TGTGCCAGTAGTATAGAAGCCCGGACAGCCTACGAGCAGTACTTC. Amino acid sequence: CASSIEARTAYEQYF.

This clone was seen a single time. The chain recombines TRBV7-7 with TRBJ2-2, with no clear D. The CDR3 totals 12 residues. The V gene lost 2 bases and the J gene lost 7 bases, with 5 bases spanning the gap. CDR1 is SSHAT and CDR2 is FNYEAQ in the germline V gene (reference sequence). In nucleotides, the CDR3 is TGTGCCAGCAGCTTACAAAACGGGGAGCTGTTTTTT. It codes for CASSLQNGELFF.

This clone was seen a handful of times. The chain has TRBV5-1 and TRBJ1-1; 7 nucleotides match TRBD1. The CDR3 has 15 amino acids. Germline V gene sequence: CDR1 SGHRS, CDR2 YFSETQ. J lost 1 base, V lost 4 bases, and 7 bases had no gene match. The CDR3 reads CASSLEGQSNTEAFF. CDR3 DNA: TGCGCCAGCAGCCTTGAGGGACAGTCGAACACTGAAGCTTTCTTT.

The chain is built from TRBV5-1 and TRBJ2-1; TRBD2 matches 13 bases. CDR1 SGHRS and CDR2 YFSETQ come from the germline V gene. CDR3 length: 17 amino acids. The junction had 8 bases not matched to a gene; V was cut back by 1 base and J by 7 bases. For the CDR3, the DNA is TGCGCCAGCAGCTTGAAACTAGCGGGAGGGCCGTCAAATGAGCAGTTCTTC. Residues: CASSLKLAGGPSNEQFF.

The gene calls are TRBV29-1 and TRBJ1-2, with D unclear. This CDR3 contains 12 residues. Per the germline V gene, CDR1 is SQVTM and CDR2 is ANQGSEA. V lost 2 bases to trimming and J lost 8 bases, with 12 bases between them. As DNA, the CDR3 is TGCAGCGTTGAATCCGGGGAGGACGGCTACACCTTC. This gives the protein CSVESGEDGYTF.

The gene calls are TRBV18 and TRBJ2-7, with TRBD2 matching 7 bases. CDR3 length: 14 amino acids. In germline, CDR1 is KGHSH, CDR2 LQKENI. Germline trimming cut 3 bases from V and 4 bases from J; bases unmatched to any gene: 6. Here the CDR3 DNA reads TGTGCCAGCTCACCTGAAGCGGGGATGTACGAGCAGTACTTC. This gives the protein CASSPEAGMYEQYF.

The chain combines TRBV7-9 with TRBJ1-1, with D unclear. Germline V gene lookup returns CDR1 SEHNR and CDR2 FQNEAQ (reference sequence). The CDR3 consists of 15 residues. V shed 1 base and J shed 2 bases, with 11 bases lying between them. CDR3 DNA: TGTGCCAGCAGCTTAGTCTTGGAGGGAAACACTGAAGCTTTCTTT. Amino acids: CASSLVLEGNTEAFF.